This TCR beta chain appears in the sequencing data of a study of T-cell reconstitution after alpha-beta-depleted transplantation in children. Study conclusions and caveats: Reportedly, roughly two months post-transplant, alpha-beta T cells arose from several hundred expanded graft clones.

In regard to this clonotype: Its antigen is unidentified.

Germline CDR1 is MNHNS and CDR2 is SASEGT. This CDR3 spans 14 amino acids. V lost 5 bases to trimming and J lost 1 base, with 12 bases between them. Using unique molecular identifiers, the investigators prepared the TCRbeta library. Via MiXCR, TCRdb re-called the PCR reads, giving one row per CDR3 protein. The table records approximately 400,000 distinct CDR3 sequences, 15% to 20% of them present only once. The material was PBMCs, mostly from graft donor cells, obtained 360 days after TCRalphabeta/CD19-depleted stem cell transplant. This sequence originates from a boy under two years old who had a stem cell transplant for Wiskott-Aldrich syndrome, so the T cells may come from the graft donor. J is TRBJ2-7 and V is TRBV6-1; D gene ambiguous. The CDR3 here is CASSPPVPSYEQYF. CDR3 DNA: TGTGCCAGCAGTCCACCGGTCCCTTCCTACGAGCAGTACTTC.